These 8 T cell receptor beta chains were sequenced from one sample in a study of tumor-infiltrating lymphocytes in primary liver carcinoma. The tissue used was unsorted bulk material of about 19-30 mg. RNA and DNA were co-extracted from it with the AllPrep DNA/RNA mini kit. TCR beta cDNA came from about 450 ng total RNA, primed with a constant-region primer. Three nested multiplex PCR rounds of slightly modified ARM-PCR generated TCR beta libraries. Two initial PCR rounds of about 11 cycles each paired TRBV1-TRBV30 forward primers with a C-beta reverse primer. TCRdb recomputed calls from the multiplex PCR reads with MiXCR, one row per CDR3 protein. Found here are roughly 120,000 distinct CDR3 sequences, around 65% of them singletons; the top ten hold 8% to 9%. The specimen was tumor-adjacent normal liver tissue. The receptor set was obtained from a woman in her fifties or sixties with primary liver carcinoma and hepatitis B virus infection.

With respect to this clonotype: One end of the junction fails to match germline, which may point to a read error. V is TRBV30 and J is TRBJ2-7; D is possibly TRBD1 or TRBD2 (5 bases each). This CDR3 comprises 14 residues. Germline assignment: CDR1 GTSNPN and CDR2 SVGIG (reference sequence). CDR3 nucleotide sequence: TGTGCCTGGAGCCCCCCGGCAGGGACCTACAAGCAATACTTC. Protein sequence: CAWSPPAGTYKQYF.

This clonotype has just one count. An end of the junction does not agree with germline; a read error may underlie this. The chain carries TRBV4-1 and TRBJ1-5, with D unresolved. The CDR3 runs to 13 residues. Germline V CDR1 and CDR2: MGHRA, YSYEKL. CDR3 DNA: TGTGCCAGCGGCCAAGGGAGAGCTCAGCCCCAGCATTTT. Amino acid sequence: CASGQGRAQPQHF.

This clonotype has a single count. A much larger clone differs from this one at a single base, so this may be a read error. The chain uses TRBV6-5 and TRBJ2-1; no clear D gene. The DNA end favors TRBJ2-7, so the J call may be wrong. Looked up from germline, CDR1 is MNHEY and CDR2 is SVGAGI. CDR3 length: 14 residues. The CDR3 DNA reads as TGTGCCAGCAGTTACTCGAGTCTGGATAATGAGCAGTACTTC. Its translation is CASSYSSLDNEQYF.

Points on this clonotype: One end of the junction fails to match germline, which may point to a read error. V is TRBV5-4 and J is TRBJ1-1; D uncertain. CDR1 and CDR2 from the germline V gene are SGHNT and YYREEE (reference sequence). The CDR3 totals 15 residues. CDR3 region: CASGLYQRRNTDAFF. CDR3 nucleotide sequence: TGTGCCAGCGGCTTGTATCAGAGGAGGAACACTGATGCTTTCTTT.

The chain couples TRBV29-1 to TRBJ1-2, with TRBD1 as a possible D gene (5 bases). Germline values: CDR1 SQVTM, CDR2 ANQGSEA. V gave up 5 bases and J gave up 7 bases, with 20 bases separating them. The CDR3 loop spans 14 amino acids. The CDR3 sequence is CSVLSGTKDCGYTF. Written as DNA, the CDR3 is TGCAGCGTTCTAAGCGGGACCAAGGACTGTGGCTACACCTTC.

In the case of this clonotype: The junction departs from the called germline gene at one end, perhaps through a read error. V is TRBV29-1 and J is TRBJ2-1, with 7 bases matching TRBD1. There are 17 residues in the CDR3. Per the germline V gene, CDR1 is SQVTM and CDR2 is ANQGSEA. The CDR3, as DNA: TGCAGCGCCCCTCGGTTGGATGGACAGGTTTTCTACAACGAGCAGTTCTTC. This gives the protein CSAPRLDGQVFYNEQFF.

This clonotype is a singleton in its sample. The conserved closing phenylalanine or tryptophan is absent in this CDR3, likely reflecting a read error. This sequence joins TRBV18 and TRBJ2-5, with unresolved D. Between the trimmed V and J ends, which lost 3 bases and 5 bases, there was a span of 13 bases. The CDR3 consists of 14 residues. CDR1 and CDR2 (germline): KGHSH, LQKENI. In nucleotides, the CDR3 is TGTGCCAGCTCACCCAACCTACCGCCCGAGACCCAGTACATC. Translating gives CASSPNLPPETQYI.

Note on this clonotype: An end of the junction does not agree with germline; a read error may underlie this. The CDR3 DNA reads TGTGCCAGCAGCTTGGAGCCAGTCGGGGAGTTGATTTTT. Its translation: CASSLEPVGELIF. This chain uses TRBV11-2 with TRBJ2-2; possible D gene TRBD2, 5 bases. The CDR3 runs 13 residues. The germline V gene has CDR1 SGHAT and CDR2 FQNNGV.